The 30 T cell receptor beta chains in this list originate from one sample, sequenced in a study of PD-L1 blockade in urothelial cancer. As to time point: peripheral blood 6 weeks after treatment start. TCRdb's table, derived via immunoSEQ multiplex PCR, lists solely in-frame clones and lacks some. The sample lists 120,000 or so clones; roughly 86% were seen once. Source: PBMCs, taken around atezolizumab (anti-PD-L1) treatment. The receptors derive from a man over 45 with urothelial cancer.

The DNA of the CDR3 is TGCGCCAGCAGCAGTTCGAGCAGGAGCACAGATACGCAGTATTTT. Encoded protein: CASSSSSRSTDTQYF. This chain joins TRBV5-1 and TRBJ2-3, with D unclear. This CDR3 comprises 15 residues. Germline values: CDR1 SGHRS, CDR2 YFSETQ. V was shortened by 4 bases and J by 0 bases, with 12 bases between the two germline ends. Looking up the rest from reference TRBV5-1 and TRBJ2-3 gives the full variable domain: KAGVTQTPRYLIKTRGQQVTLSCSPISGHRSVSWYQQTPGQGLQFLFEYFSETQRNKGNFPGRFSGRQFSNSRSEMNVSTLELGDSALYLCASSSSSRSTDTQYFGPGTRLTVL.

The V gene is TRBV6-1, the J gene TRBJ1-1; 8 bases match TRBD1. Per germline, CDR1 MNHNS and CDR2 SASEGT. There are 13 residues in the CDR3. Trimming cost V 6 bases and J 4 bases; bases outside gene matches: 4. The CDR3 protein is CASRDRASTEAFF. The CDR3 nucleotides are TGTGCCAGCAGGGACAGGGCGTCCACTGAAGCTTTCTTT.

The chain joins TRBV2 to TRBJ1-4; TRBD1 might be the D (6 bases). The germline V and J ends were trimmed by 5 bases and 4 bases, with 11 bases remaining between them. The CDR3 has 14 amino acids. Germline V gene sequence: CDR1 SNHLY, CDR2 FYNNEI. Here the CDR3 reads CASSSEDSNEKLFF. CDR3 sequence (DNA): TGTGCCAGCAGTTCTGAGGACAGTAATGAAAAACTGTTTTTT.

V gene TRBV16 combines with J gene TRBJ2-1; D gene ambiguous. CDR1 is KGHSY, CDR2 FQNENV, per germline. V was shortened by 0 bases and J by 8 bases, with 8 bases between the two germline ends. The CDR3 is 13 amino acids. CDR3 bases: TGTGCCAGCAGCCAATCTAGCATCGATGAGCAGTTCTTC. Residues: CASSQSSIDEQFF.

The chain recombines TRBV5-1 with TRBJ1-1; the D is unclear. V lost 4 bases and J lost 4, with 17 bases in between. The CDR3 loop spans 15 amino acids. Germline assignment: CDR1 SGHRS and CDR2 YFSETQ. The CDR3 coding sequence is TGCGCCAGCAGCCTACGGCCCGTGCGGGGCACTGAAGCTTTCTTT. Amino acids: CASSLRPVRGTEAFF.

V and J are TRBV6-1 and TRBJ2-2; TRBD2 aligns across 11 bases. Losses at the gene ends were 10 bases for V and 8 bases for J; bases not matched to a gene: 12. CDR3 length equals 15 residues. The germline V gene has CDR1 MNHNS and CDR2 SASEGT. CDR3 nucleotide sequence: TGTGCCACCCTGGGGAAGACTAGCGGGACTGGGGAGCTGTTTTTT. This encodes CATLGKTSGTGELFF.

This sequence joins TRBV7-2 and TRBJ1-3; the D gene is possibly TRBD1 (5 bases). CDR1 and CDR2 (germline): SGHTA, FQGNSA. This CDR3 comprises 15 residues. V lost 8 bases and J lost 0, with 14 bases in between. The CDR3 here is CASGDSAFSGNTIYF. CDR3 DNA sequence: TGTGCCAGCGGAGACAGTGCTTTCTCTGGAAACACCATATATTTT. The variable domain in full, with the rest retrieved from reference TRBV7-2 and TRBJ1-3, is GAGVSQSPSNKVTEKGKDVELRCDPISGHTALYWYRQSLGQGLEFLIYFQGNSAPDKSGLPSDRFSAERTGGSVSTLTIQRTQQEDSAVYLCASGDSAFSGNTIYFGEGSWLTVV.

The rearrangement links TRBV29-1 to TRBJ1-1; TRBD1 agrees at 8 bases. V shed 6 bases and J 5 bases; nucleotides not matched to a gene: 8. The CDR3 is 13 residues long. Germline V gives CDR1 SQVTM, CDR2 ANQGSEA. This chain's CDR3 is CSVGQGVETEAFF. CDR3 nucleotide sequence: TGCAGCGTAGGACAGGGAGTGGAAACTGAAGCTTTCTTT.

The gene calls are TRBV5-1 and TRBJ2-2; D might be TRBD2 (7 bases). The germline CDR1 and CDR2 sequences are SGHRS and YFSETQ. The CDR3 covers 14 residues. The V gene lost 4 bases and the J gene lost 6 bases, with 13 bases spanning the gap. The CDR3 loop is CASSGGGLAGELFF. The CDR3 DNA sequence: TGCGCCAGCAGCGGGGGGGGCCTGGCCGGGGAGCTGTTTTTT. The full variable domain, rest sourced from reference TRBV5-1 and TRBJ2-2, is KAGVTQTPRYLIKTRGQQVTLSCSPISGHRSVSWYQQTPGQGLQFLFEYFSETQRNKGNFPGRFSGRQFSNSRSEMNVSTLELGDSALYLCASSGGGLAGELFFGEGSRLTVL.

The chain combines TRBV28 with TRBJ2-7; perhaps TRBD1 as D (6 bases). Trimming took off 7 bases at V and 1 base at J, with 14 bases between the two ends. Germline lookup yields CDR1 MDHEN and CDR2 SYDVKM. The CDR3 covers 14 residues. CDR3 coding DNA: TGTGCCAGCATTCCCAGGGGAATATCCTACGAGCAGTACTTC. Protein product: CASIPRGISYEQYF. The full variable domain, in which reference TRBV28 and TRBJ2-7 provide the parts outside the CDR3, is DVKVTQSSRYLVKRTGEKVFLECVQDMDHENMFWYRQDPGLGLRLIYFSYDVKMKEKGDIPEGYSVSREKKERFSLILESASTNQTSMYLCASIPRGISYEQYFGPGTRLTVT.

The V gene is TRBV29-1, the J gene TRBJ1-3; D uncertain. Germline V gene data show CDR1 as SQVTM and CDR2 as ANQGSEA. The CDR3 runs 13 residues. The V gene lost 4 bases and the J gene lost 1 base, with 8 bases spanning the gap. The CDR3 DNA reads TGCAGCGTTGGGGCGATGTCTGGAAACACCATATATTTT. The encoded protein is CSVGAMSGNTIYF.

J is TRBJ1-1 and V is TRBV19, with D possibly TRBD1 on 6 matching bases. Looked up from germline, CDR1 is LNHDA and CDR2 is SQIVND (reference sequence). The CDR3 sequence is 15 residues long. Trimming pared 4 bases from V and 3 bases from J, leaving 15 bases between. CDR3 in DNA: TGTGCCAGTAGTAGAAACAGGGTTTTGGACACTGAAGCTTTCTTT. The encoded protein is CASSRNRVLDTEAFF. The full variable domain, its missing parts supplied by reference TRBV19 and TRBJ1-1, is DGGITQSPKYLFRKEGQNVTLSCEQNLNHDAMYWYRQDPGQGLRLIYYSQIVNDFQKGDIAEGYSVSREKKESFPLTVTSAQKNPTAFYLCASSRNRVLDTEAFFGQGTRLTVV.

CDR3 bases: TGTGCCAGCAGTTCGCTTCTCCCGACTAGCGGGAGTAGTGCATATGAGCAGTTCTTC. It is translated as CASSSLLPTSGSSAYEQFF. V is TRBV28 and J is TRBJ2-1, with 12 bases lining up with TRBD2. Germline V gene lookup returns CDR1 MDHEN and CDR2 SYDVKM. J was trimmed by 8 bases and V by 4 bases; bases with no gene match: 18. The CDR3 runs to 19 residues.

The chain has TRBV11-2 and TRBJ2-1; 15 nucleotides align to TRBD2. The length of the CDR3 is 18 residues. After removal of 4 bases from V and 0 bases from J, the junction contained 4 bases not matched to a gene. Germline V gene lookup returns CDR1 SGHAT and CDR2 FQNNGV. Here the CDR3 DNA reads TGTGCCAGCAGCTCCGGGACTAGCGGGAGGAGCTCCTACAATGAGCAGTTCTTC. Amino acid sequence: CASSSGTSGRSSYNEQFF. The full variable domain, rest sourced from reference TRBV11-2 and TRBJ2-1, is EAGVAQSPRYKIIEKRQSVAFWCNPISGHATLYWYQQILGQGPKLLIQFQNNGVVDDSQLPKDRFSAERLKGVDSTLKIQPAKLEDSAVYLCASSSGTSGRSSYNEQFFGPGTRLTVL.

The rearrangement links TRBV6-1 to TRBJ2-3, with D perhaps matching TRBD2 (6 bases). CDR3 length equals 13 residues. The V end lost 2 bases, the J end lost 6 bases, and 9 bases lay between the germline ends. CDR1 and CDR2 (germline): MNHNS, SASEGT. DNA for the CDR3: TGTGCCAGCAGTGAAACCCGGGGGGATACGCAGTATTTT. Amino acids: CASSETRGDTQYF.

This CDR3 is CASILRGTLGFF. CDR3 bases: TGTGCCAGCATATTAAGGGGAACACTTGGGTTCTTC. The J gene is TRBJ2-1, the V gene TRBV2, with a weak D call TRBD1 (5 bases). Germline-derived CDR1 and CDR2 are SNHLY and FYNNEI. CDR3 size: 12 residues. V gave up 7 bases and J gave up 15 bases, with 19 bases separating them.

The chain combines TRBV11-2 with TRBJ2-3, with D perhaps matching TRBD2 (6 bases). The ends were cut back, 2 bases at V and 6 bases at J, with 15 bases in the middle. Germline V gene sequence: CDR1 SGHAT, CDR2 FQNNGV. This CDR3 spans 15 amino acids. The CDR3 nucleotides are TGTGCCAGCAGCTTATGGGGGAGGAGAGAGGATACGCAGTATTTT. Translation: CASSLWGRREDTQYF.

V usage is TRBV7-2 and J usage is TRBJ2-1, with 7 bases lining up with TRBD1. The length of the CDR3 is 15 residues. V lost 5 bases and J lost 6; bases outside the gene matches: 10. CDR1 is SGHTA and CDR2 is FQGNSA in the germline V gene. The DNA of the CDR3 is TGTGCCAGCAGCCCAACAGGGGCAAAAAGCAATGAGCAGTTCTTC. It encodes CASSPTGAKSNEQFF. The full variable domain, completed using reference TRBV7-2 and TRBJ2-1, is GAGVSQSPSNKVTEKGKDVELRCDPISGHTALYWYRQSLGQGLEFLIYFQGNSAPDKSGLPSDRFSAERTGGSVSTLTIQRTQQEDSAVYLCASSPTGAKSNEQFFGPGTRLTVL.

This chain uses TRBV27 with TRBJ1-2; 7 positions match TRBD1. The CDR3 runs 13 residues. V lost 6 bases, J lost 3 bases, and 4 bases stayed unmatched. In germline, CDR1 is MNHEY, CDR2 SMNVEV (reference sequence). CDR3 region: CASSRTGDYGYTF. CDR3 nucleotides: TGTGCCAGCAGCCGTACAGGGGACTATGGCTACACCTTC.

V gene TRBV19 combines with J gene TRBJ1-1, with TRBD1 matching over 7 bases. Germline loops: CDR1 LNHDA, CDR2 SQIVND (reference sequence). V dropped 2 bases and J dropped 5; count of bases not matched to a gene: 8. This CDR3 is built from 15 residues. CDR3 loop: CASSIPTGFLTEAFF. The CDR3 region has the DNA TGTGCCAGTAGTATACCGACAGGGTTTTTGACTGAAGCTTTCTTT.

To note about this clone: One end of the junction varies from germline; a read error may be responsible. The rearrangement links TRBV7-9 to TRBJ1-2, with TRBD1 matching 8 bases. The CDR3 spans 16 residues. The germline V gene has CDR1 SEHNR and CDR2 FQNEAQ (reference sequence). The CDR3 DNA reads as TGTGCCAGCAGCCTAGCACCGGGACAGGAGAACTATGGCTACACCTTC. This gives the protein CASSLAPGQENYGYTF.

This chain joins TRBV27 and TRBJ2-7, with D perhaps TRBD2 (5 bases). This CDR3 is 14 amino acids long. Germline CDR1 MNHEY, CDR2 SMNVEV (reference sequence). V dropped 5 bases and J dropped 0 bases, with 11 bases sitting between them. The CDR3 bases are TGTGCCAGCAGTACCTTACGGGACTCCTACGAGCAGTACTTC. Translated, it gives CASSTLRDSYEQYF.

The chain uses TRBV7-2 and TRBJ2-7; D remains unclear. There are 11 residues in the CDR3. With 3 bases removed from V and 2 bases from J, the gap between germline ends came to 2 bases. Germline V lookup: CDR1 SGHTA, CDR2 FQGNSA. CDR3 amino acids: CASSFAYEQYF. The CDR3 DNA reads TGTGCCAGCAGCTTCGCCTACGAGCAGTACTTC. Variable domain in full (rest from reference TRBV7-2 and TRBJ2-7): GAGVSQSPSNKVTEKGKDVELRCDPISGHTALYWYRQSLGQGLEFLIYFQGNSAPDKSGLPSDRFSAERTGGSVSTLTIQRTQQEDSAVYLCASSFAYEQYFGPGTRLTVT.

This clone was counted between two and nine times. V gene TRBV10-3 combines with J gene TRBJ2-2, with D tentatively TRBD1 (6 bases). V lost 3 bases and J lost 5, with 10 bases in between. The CDR3 runs to 14 residues. In germline, CDR1 is ENHRY, CDR2 SYGVKD. The CDR3 here is CAISDTGTTGELFF. CDR3 in DNA: TGTGCCATCAGTGACACAGGGACAACCGGGGAGCTGTTTTTT.

The chain has TRBV14 and TRBJ2-7, with D possibly matching TRBD2 (7 bases). This CDR3 is 14 amino acids long. With 5 bases removed from V and 4 bases from J, the gap between germline ends came to 15 bases. CDR1 and CDR2 (germline): SGHDN, FVKESK. In DNA, the CDR3 is TGTGCCAGCAGCTACCATCGGGGGGCTTACGAGCAGTACTTC. Translated: CASSYHRGAYEQYF.

The gene calls are TRBV4-2 and TRBJ2-3; TRBD2 matches at 14 bases. Germline V gene sequence: CDR1 LGHNA, CDR2 YNFKEQ. The CDR3 consists of 18 residues. The V segment lost 7 bases and the J segment 2 bases; nucleotides outside the gene matches: 11. CDR3 protein: CASTNGLAGGENTDTQYF. CDR3 sequence (DNA): TGTGCCAGCACTAATGGACTAGCGGGAGGCGAGAACACAGATACGCAGTATTTT.

The gene calls are TRBV28 and TRBJ2-7; TRBD2 agrees at 13 bases. V was pared by 11 bases and J by 2 bases, with 6 bases of the junction left unmatched. Germline V CDR1 and CDR2: MDHEN, SYDVKM. The CDR3 spans 14 residues. As DNA, the CDR3 is TGTGCCGCAACCGGGACTAGCGGGACCTACGAGCAGTACTTC. Its translation: CAATGTSGTYEQYF.

In its sample, this clone was seen once. The gene calls are TRBV7-9 and TRBJ2-6, with TRBD1 matching 8 bases. The CDR3 is 18 amino acids. Germline assignment: CDR1 SEHNR and CDR2 FQNEAQ (reference sequence). V shed 5 bases and J 2 bases; nucleotides not matched to a gene: 11. The CDR3 sequence: CASSLGQGVFAGANVLTF. The CDR3, as DNA: TGTGCCAGCAGCCTAGGACAGGGTGTATTTGCTGGGGCCAACGTCCTGACTTTC.

V gene TRBV7-9 combines with J gene TRBJ2-1; 7 bases agree with TRBD2. Germline CDR1 is SEHNR and CDR2 is FQNEAQ (reference sequence). V lost 4 bases, J lost 9 bases, and 12 bases stayed unmatched. CDR3 size: 15 residues. For the CDR3, the DNA is TGTGCCAGCAGCTCCCGGACTAGTGGGGCGGGTGAGCAGTTCTTC. Translated, it gives CASSSRTSGAGEQFF.

The chain recombines TRBV4-1 with TRBJ1-2; a possible D gene is TRBD1 (6 bases). Trimming removed 0 bases at V and 0 bases at J, with 14 bases between. Germline V gene lookup returns CDR1 MGHRA and CDR2 YSYEKL. The CDR3 spans 17 residues. CDR3 region: CASSQDLGDKANYGYTF. CDR3 sequence (DNA): TGCGCCAGCAGCCAAGATCTCGGGGACAAAGCTAACTATGGCTACACCTTC.